This record looks at one TCR beta chain sequence and its context. Its antigen is unidentified. The data are from a study of molecular identifiers for immune sequencing clone quantification. Whole-study results and caveats: Barcode sharing among identical TCR molecules could make large clones appear smaller.

MiXCR, applied by TCRdb to the PCR reads, yields one record per CDR3 protein. The sample records about 640,000 distinct CDR3 sequences, 15% to 20% being singletons. Trimming removed 3 bases from V and 3 bases from J; junction bases left unmatched: 7. The CDR3 is 15 residues long. The germline V gene has CDR1 LNHDA and CDR2 SQIVND (reference sequence). Sequenced: naive CD8+ T cells from blood, with Jurkat cell RNA spiked in. The subset: FACS-sorted CD8+CD4-CCR7+CD45RA+ naive T cells. The V call is TRBV19, the J call TRBJ1-2, with 7 bases aligning to TRBD1. This receptor was obtained from a human donor in good health. Some libraries in this study had Jurkat cell RNA spiked in. The CDR3 bases are TGTGCCAGTAGTATGGGTATCGGGACAGACTATGGCTACACCTTC. It yields the protein CASSMGIGTDYGYTF.